Many counts were recorded for the clone carrying this T cell receptor beta chain. The record originates from a study of blood T cells in healthy people across ages. Peripheral blood samples of around 11 milliliters were drawn from each donor. Through a sample-barcoded 5' primer and a J-beta primer mix, a second PCR was run for roughly 6 to 11 cycles. TCRdb redid the calling of the 5' RACE reads with MiXCR, one entry per CDR3 protein. The sample has 750,000 to 1,000,000 distinct CDR3 sequences; about 29% are singletons. The V end was cut by 4 bases, the J end by 4 bases, with 23 bases between. The CDR3 runs to 16 residues. Germline V gene sequence: CDR1 SQVTM, CDR2 ANQGSEA. The sample also formed part of further work on T cells of mothers and their children. That study reports: Each mother yielded more than 9 million TCR beta CDR3 reads. Each child yielded roughly 2.9 million reads.

The clonotype originates from a middle-aged woman in good health. This rearrangement joins TRBV29-1 to TRBJ2-7, with D perhaps matching TRBD2 (7 bases). The source material was blood. In DNA form, the CDR3 reads TGCAGCGTTGCGGGTCGTGACGGGGGGCGAGGATACGAGCAGTACTTC. This gives the protein CSVAGRDGGRGYEQYF.